This T cell receptor beta chain was identified during a study of T cell repertoires in cytomegalovirus infection. This clonotype came up many times. Per germline, CDR1 SGHTA and CDR2 FQGNSA. V gave up 1 base and J gave up 0 bases; unmatched junction bases: 6. The CDR3 spans 17 residues. One entry per CDR3 protein results from TCRdb running MiXCR on the reads. The table includes more than 400,000 distinct CDR3 sequences, approximately 25% detected once. The V call is TRBV7-2, the J call TRBJ2-3; 8 nucleotides line up with TRBD2. The material sequenced was PBMCs. This TCR came from a human donor in good health (CMV status not recorded). Some clones in this sample may be carry-over from other donors' samples. Here the CDR3 reads CASSLVVAGTSTDTQYF. In DNA, the CDR3 is TGTGCCAGCAGCTTAGTGGTAGCGGGAACTAGCACAGATACGCAGTATTTT.